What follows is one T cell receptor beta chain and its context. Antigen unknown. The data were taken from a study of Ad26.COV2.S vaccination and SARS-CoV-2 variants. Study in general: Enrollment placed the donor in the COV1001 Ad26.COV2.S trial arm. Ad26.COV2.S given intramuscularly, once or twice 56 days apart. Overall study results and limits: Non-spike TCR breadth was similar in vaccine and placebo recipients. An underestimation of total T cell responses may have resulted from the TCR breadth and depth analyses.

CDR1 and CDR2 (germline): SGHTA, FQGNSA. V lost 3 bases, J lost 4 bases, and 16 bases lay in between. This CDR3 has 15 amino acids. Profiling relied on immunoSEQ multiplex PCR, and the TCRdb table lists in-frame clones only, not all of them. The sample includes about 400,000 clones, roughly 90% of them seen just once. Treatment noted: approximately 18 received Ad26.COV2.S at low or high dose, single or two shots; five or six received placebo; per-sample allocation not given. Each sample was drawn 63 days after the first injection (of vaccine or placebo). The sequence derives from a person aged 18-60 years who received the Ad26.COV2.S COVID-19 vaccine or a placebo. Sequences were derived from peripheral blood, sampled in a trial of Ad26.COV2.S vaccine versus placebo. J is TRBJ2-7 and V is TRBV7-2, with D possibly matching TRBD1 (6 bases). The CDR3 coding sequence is TGTGCCAGCAGCTTCCAGGGGCAGGGCAAATACGAGCAGTACTTC. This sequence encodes CASSFQGQGKYEQYF.